The rows below give T cell receptor beta chains drawn from one sample of a study of cytomegalovirus exposure and HLA in healthy donors. Generated by immunoSEQ multiplex PCR, the TCRdb table keeps only in-frame clones and is missing some. The table has roughly 96,000 clones, around 74% seen once. Sample: PBMCs. These receptors originate from a female donor in good health and CMV-seropositive. Each CDR3 is given with its conserved first and last residue. Fields, in order: V gene, J gene, D gene, clone size, CDR3 DNA, CDR3 protein. A D gene is named only where the DNA matches it firmly. Rows give clone size only sometimes, using once, few, many, or a class for an expanded clone.

v_gene: TRBV7-7
j_gene: TRBJ2-5
d_gene: -
abundance: -
CDR3nt: TGTGCTAGCAGCTTTCTTCGGGAAGAGACCCAGTACTTC
CDR3aa: CASSFLREETQYF

v_gene: TRBV7-2
j_gene: TRBJ2-2
d_gene: -
abundance: once
CDR3nt: TGTGCCAGCAGCCCCCGCGGCGGGGCGAACACCGGGGAGCTGTTTTTT
CDR3aa: CASSPRGGANTGELFF

v_gene: TRBV10-3
j_gene: TRBJ2-2
d_gene: TRBD1
abundance: -
CDR3nt: TGTGCCATCAGTGAGCCAGGGGGCCCAAGAGGCGGTTTGAACACCGGGGAGCTGTTTTTT
CDR3aa: CAISEPGGPRGGLNTGELFF

v_gene: TRBV10-3
j_gene: TRBJ1-2
d_gene: -
abundance: -
CDR3nt: TGTGCCATCAGTGAGTCGGAGGGTGGCGGCTACACCTTC
CDR3aa: CAISESEGGGYTF

v_gene: TRBV6-6
j_gene: TRBJ1-1
d_gene: TRBD1
abundance: -
CDR3nt: TGTGCCAGCAGTTACGCAGGGGGGAACACTGAAGCTTTCTTT
CDR3aa: CASSYAGGNTEAFF

v_gene: TRBV19
j_gene: TRBJ1-2
d_gene: TRBD1
abundance: -
CDR3nt: TGTGCCATTTCAGACAGGGCCGTTGGCTACACCTTC
CDR3aa: CAISDRAVGYTF

v_gene: TRBV28
j_gene: TRBJ1-6
d_gene: TRBD1
abundance: -
CDR3nt: TGTGCCAGCAGTCCGACAGGGGGCAGCTCCTATAATTCACCCCTCCACTTT
CDR3aa: CASSPTGGSSYNSPLHF

v_gene: TRBV27
j_gene: TRBJ1-1
d_gene: -
abundance: -
CDR3nt: TGTGCCAGCAGTTGGAGCATGAACACTGAAGCTTTCTTT
CDR3aa: CASSWSMNTEAFF

v_gene: TRBV30
j_gene: TRBJ1-5
d_gene: -
abundance: -
CDR3nt: TGTGCCTGGAGTGTACAGGGCAATCAGCCCCAGCATTTT
CDR3aa: CAWSVQGNQPQHF

v_gene: TRBV14
j_gene: TRBJ2-1
d_gene: TRBD2
abundance: -
CDR3nt: TGTGCCAGCAGCCAAGATCGTCTAGCGGGCCCCAATGAGCAGTTCTTC
CDR3aa: CASSQDRLAGPNEQFF

v_gene: TRBV2
j_gene: TRBJ1-6
d_gene: TRBD1
abundance: -
CDR3nt: TGTGCCAGCACCCACCGGGACAGGGAGAATTCACCCCTCCACTTT
CDR3aa: CASTHRDRENSPLHF

v_gene: TRBV19
j_gene: TRBJ2-3
d_gene: -
abundance: -
CDR3nt: TGTGCCAGTAGCGCTAACACAGATACGCAGTATTTT
CDR3aa: CASSANTDTQYF

v_gene: TRBV4-1
j_gene: TRBJ2-7
d_gene: TRBD1
abundance: -
CDR3nt: TGCGCCAGCAGCCAGCAGGGACAGGGTTCCTACGAGCAGTACTTC
CDR3aa: CASSQQGQGSYEQYF

v_gene: TRBV9
j_gene: TRBJ1-6
d_gene: -
abundance: -
CDR3nt: TGTGCCAGCAGCGTAGGGGAGGGATCACCCCTCCACTTT
CDR3aa: CASSVGEGSPLHF

v_gene: TRBV27
j_gene: TRBJ2-7
d_gene: TRBD2
abundance: -
CDR3nt: TGTGCCAGCAGTTTAGGGGGGGACTCCTACGAGCAGTACTTC
CDR3aa: CASSLGGDSYEQYF

v_gene: TRBV6-5
j_gene: TRBJ2-5
d_gene: TRBD1
abundance: -
CDR3nt: TGTGCCAGCAACCCGGGACAGGGGAAGACCCAGTACTTC
CDR3aa: CASNPGQGKTQYF

v_gene: TRBV19
j_gene: TRBJ1-1
d_gene: TRBD1
abundance: -
CDR3nt: TGTGCCACCGGGGACAGGGGGAACACTGAAGCTTTCTTT
CDR3aa: CATGDRGNTEAFF

v_gene: TRBV2
j_gene: TRBJ2-7
d_gene: -
abundance: -
CDR3nt: TGTGCCAGCAGGGCCGAGGCCAAAGAGTACGAGCAGTACTTC
CDR3aa: CASRAEAKEYEQYF

v_gene: TRBV30
j_gene: TRBJ2-7
d_gene: -
abundance: -
CDR3nt: TGTGCCTGGAGTGTACTTAGTCGCTCCTACGAGCAGTACTTC
CDR3aa: CAWSVLSRSYEQYF

v_gene: TRBV11-2
j_gene: TRBJ2-3
d_gene: TRBD1
abundance: -
CDR3nt: TGTGCCAGCAGCTTGGACAGGGTGGAAGATACGCAGTATTTT
CDR3aa: CASSLDRVEDTQYF

v_gene: TRBV5-1
j_gene: TRBJ1-1
d_gene: TRBD1
abundance: few
CDR3nt: TGCGCCAGCAGCTTTCAGGGGGTTGGGAGCACTGAAGCTTTCTTT
CDR3aa: CASSFQGVGSTEAFF

v_gene: TRBV27
j_gene: TRBJ1-2
d_gene: -
abundance: -
CDR3nt: TGTGCCAGCGCCTCCCGGGGGGGGAATGGCTACACCTTC
CDR3aa: CASASRGGNGYTF

v_gene: TRBV27
j_gene: TRBJ2-7
d_gene: TRBD1
abundance: -
CDR3nt: TGTGCCAGCAGACTACGGGACAGGGGGCATGAGCAGTACTTC
CDR3aa: CASRLRDRGHEQYF

v_gene: TRBV9
j_gene: TRBJ1-1
d_gene: -
abundance: -
CDR3nt: TGTGCCAGCAGCGACCGACCGGGGGTGGGCACTGAAGCTTTCTTT
CDR3aa: CASSDRPGVGTEAFF

v_gene: TRBV7-6
j_gene: TRBJ2-7
d_gene: TRBD2
abundance: once
CDR3nt: TGTGCCAGCAGCTCGGGACTAGCGGGGCGGCAGTACTTC
CDR3aa: CASSSGLAGRQYF

v_gene: TRBV29-1
j_gene: TRBJ2-7
d_gene: TRBD2
abundance: -
CDR3nt: TGCAGCGCTGGGACTAGCGGGGTAGGGGAGCAGTACTTC
CDR3aa: CSAGTSGVGEQYF

v_gene: TRBV5-1
j_gene: TRBJ2-7
d_gene: TRBD2
abundance: -
CDR3nt: TGCGCCAGCAGCCGGGGGACTAGCGGGAGTGGCGAGCAGTACTTC
CDR3aa: CASSRGTSGSGEQYF

v_gene: TRBV5-1
j_gene: TRBJ1-1
d_gene: -
abundance: -
CDR3nt: TGCGCCAGCAGCTTGGGTACCAGGGCCGGCACTGAAGCTTTCTTT
CDR3aa: CASSLGTRAGTEAFF

v_gene: TRBV2
j_gene: TRBJ2-1
d_gene: -
abundance: -
CDR3nt: TGTGCCAGCAAGCGGGTACCCTACAATGAGCAGTTCTTC
CDR3aa: CASKRVPYNEQFF

v_gene: TRBV19
j_gene: TRBJ1-2
d_gene: -
abundance: -
CDR3nt: TGTGCCAGTAGTACCCCGCTTCGCCGGGATGGCTACACCTTC
CDR3aa: CASSTPLRRDGYTF

v_gene: TRBV6-5
j_gene: TRBJ2-7
d_gene: TRBD2
abundance: -
CDR3nt: TGTGCCAGCAGCCCGACTAGCGGAGGAGGGCGCGAGCAGTACTTC
CDR3aa: CASSPTSGGGREQYF

v_gene: TRBV10-3
j_gene: TRBJ2-7
d_gene: TRBD2
abundance: -
CDR3nt: TGTGCCATCAGTGCTCCGAGCGGGGAGGCCTACGAGCAGTACTTC
CDR3aa: CAISAPSGEAYEQYF

v_gene: TRBV27
j_gene: TRBJ1-2
d_gene: -
abundance: -
CDR3nt: TGTGCCAGCAGTTTATGGGCCGGGGATGGCTACACCTTC
CDR3aa: CASSLWAGDGYTF

v_gene: TRBV6-5
j_gene: TRBJ2-2
d_gene: -
abundance: few
CDR3nt: TGTGCCAGTCAATCCTCCCTCGGCACCGGGGAGCTGTTTTTT
CDR3aa: CASQSSLGTGELFF

v_gene: TRBV5-1
j_gene: TRBJ2-1
d_gene: TRBD1
abundance: few
CDR3nt: TGCGCCAGCAGCCCCACCGGGACAGGTGGGAATGAGCAGTTCTTC
CDR3aa: CASSPTGTGGNEQFF

v_gene: TRBV5-6
j_gene: TRBJ2-1
d_gene: -
abundance: -
CDR3nt: TGTGCCAGCAGCTTGGTAGTTGGCAATGAGCAGTTCTTC
CDR3aa: CASSLVVGNEQFF

v_gene: TRBV5-1
j_gene: TRBJ2-7
d_gene: TRBD1
abundance: few
CDR3nt: TGCGCCAGCAGCTTGGGGGGACAGGGGGCCTACGAGCAGTACTTC
CDR3aa: CASSLGGQGAYEQYF

v_gene: TRBV7-9
j_gene: TRBJ1-1
d_gene: TRBD1
abundance: -
CDR3nt: TGTGCCAGCAGCTTAGGTGCAGGGGGCGGCGGCACTGAAGCTTTCTTT
CDR3aa: CASSLGAGGGGTEAFF

v_gene: TRBV30
j_gene: TRBJ2-2
d_gene: TRBD1
abundance: -
CDR3nt: TGTGCCTGGAGCGCCGGGACAGTAGCCGGGGAGCTGTTTTTT
CDR3aa: CAWSAGTVAGELFF

v_gene: TRBV19
j_gene: TRBJ1-1
d_gene: -
abundance: -
CDR3nt: TGTGCCAGTAGTACCTCCCTCCTGAGAAACACTGAAGCTTTCTTT
CDR3aa: CASSTSLLRNTEAFF

v_gene: TRBV30
j_gene: TRBJ1-5
d_gene: -
abundance: once
CDR3nt: TGTGCCTGGAGTCTGCGGGGGAATCAGCCCCAGCATTTT
CDR3aa: CAWSLRGNQPQHF

v_gene: TRBV5-1
j_gene: TRBJ1-1
d_gene: -
abundance: -
CDR3nt: TGCGCCAGCAGCTGGGACTGGAACACTGAAGCTTTCTTT
CDR3aa: CASSWDWNTEAFF

v_gene: TRBV5-6
j_gene: TRBJ1-5
d_gene: -
abundance: large
CDR3nt: TGTGCCAGCAGCTTTCCCCGGGGGGAGGGTAGTCAGCCCCAGCATTTT
CDR3aa: CASSFPRGEGSQPQHF

v_gene: TRBV4-2
j_gene: TRBJ2-7
d_gene: TRBD2
abundance: once
CDR3nt: TGTGCCAGCAGCCAAAGCAGGCCGGGTGAGCGGGAGGGGTACGAGCAGTACTTC
CDR3aa: CASSQSRPGEREGYEQYF

v_gene: TRBV30
j_gene: TRBJ1-6
d_gene: -
abundance: -
CDR3nt: TGTGCCTGGACCCTCCTTTTAGGGGATTCACCCCTCCACTTT
CDR3aa: CAWTLLLGDSPLHF

v_gene: TRBV7-2
j_gene: TRBJ1-3
d_gene: -
abundance: -
CDR3nt: TGTGCCAGCAGCTTAGCGGCACCCACCTCTGGAAACACCATATATTTT
CDR3aa: CASSLAAPTSGNTIYF

v_gene: TRBV2
j_gene: TRBJ2-6
d_gene: TRBD1
abundance: -
CDR3nt: TGTGCCAGCAAGGGACAGGGGGTATGGGGGGCCAACGTCCTGACTTTC
CDR3aa: CASKGQGVWGANVLTF

v_gene: TRBV30
j_gene: TRBJ2-7
d_gene: TRBD2
abundance: -
CDR3nt: TGTGCCTGCCGACTAGCGGGGTACGAGCAGTACTTC
CDR3aa: CACRLAGYEQYF

v_gene: TRBV29-1
j_gene: TRBJ2-7
d_gene: TRBD1
abundance: -
CDR3nt: TGCAGCGTTCTTCCGACAGGGAGCTACGAGCAGTACTTC
CDR3aa: CSVLPTGSYEQYF

v_gene: TRBV6-1
j_gene: TRBJ2-7
d_gene: TRBD1
abundance: -
CDR3nt: TGTGCCAGCAGCGTAATTTCCAGGGGGAGCGGCGAGCAGTACTTC
CDR3aa: CASSVISRGSGEQYF

v_gene: TRBV5-1
j_gene: TRBJ2-4
d_gene: -
abundance: -
CDR3nt: TGCGCCAGCAGCTTGGATGGCGGGACGGCAAACATTCAGTACTTC
CDR3aa: CASSLDGGTANIQYF